This section outlines one T cell receptor (beta chain) sequence together with its context. The data are from a study of T cell changes during pregnancy in multiple sclerosis. TCRdb's table, derived via immunoSEQ multiplex PCR, lists solely in-frame clones and lacks some. The table shows 35,000 to 45,000 clones, with 90% occurring only once. The CDR3 runs to 14 residues. With V trimmed by 6 bases and J by 1 base, 5 bases remained unmatched. The sequence came from a female donor in good health, enrolled as a control in a pregnancy study. The sequencing here drew on peripheral blood, taken in the second trimester of pregnancy. V and J are TRBV23-1 and TRBJ2-7, with 8 bases fitting TRBD2. TRBV23-1 is given ORF status, its function remaining uncertain. The CDR3 is CASRPGGESYEQYF. CDR3 DNA sequence: TGCGCCAGCAGACCCGGGGGGGAGTCCTACGAGCAGTACTTC.